These 7 T cell receptor beta chains were sequenced from one sample in a study of T cell responses to AZD1222 COVID-19 vaccine. TCRdb keeps only in-frame clones here, not all; method: immunoSEQ multiplex PCR. Among around 120,000 clones listed, more than 85% were seen once. The material sequenced was peripheral blood, taken on day 0 of AZD1222 vaccination. These receptors all come from an adult in good health.

This clone was detected a few times. This specimen includes other DNA sequences encoding the same CDR3. The J gene is TRBJ1-2, the V gene TRBV6-5, with 8 bases identical to TRBD1. V lost 2 bases to trimming and J lost 2 bases; unmatched junction nucleotides: 1. This CDR3 has 14 amino acids. Germline V lookup: CDR1 MNHEY, CDR2 SVGAGI. The CDR3 reads CASSYGTGNYGYTF. CDR3 sequence (DNA): TGTGCCAGCAGTTACGGGACAGGAAACTATGGCTACACCTTC.

The chain couples TRBV6-1 to TRBJ1-5; 10 bases fit TRBD1. Germline values: CDR1 MNHNS, CDR2 SASEGT. This CDR3 has 18 amino acids. The J segment lost 0 bases and the V segment lost 3 bases, leaving 8 bases of the junction unmatched. The CDR3 spells CASSDPGTGVHSNQPQHF. The CDR3 DNA follows: TGTGCCAGCAGTGACCCCGGGACAGGGGTCCATAGCAATCAGCCCCAGCATTTT.

This sequence joins TRBV19 and TRBJ2-7; D is possibly TRBD1 (6 bases). This CDR3 comprises 13 residues. V was clipped by 6 bases and J by 0 bases, with 9 bases between them. Germline-derived CDR1 and CDR2 are LNHDA and SQIVND (reference sequence). CDR3 nucleotide sequence: TGTGCCAGTAGCACGGACAGCTCCTACGAGCAGTACTTC. Its translation is CASSTDSSYEQYF.

V and J are TRBV10-2 and TRBJ2-7; weak D call: TRBD2 (6 bases). CDR1 WSHSY and CDR2 SAAADI come from the germline V gene. This CDR3 has 11 amino acids. With 5 bases removed from V and 11 bases from J, the gap between germline ends came to 13 bases. This chain's CDR3 is CASSPGDSEYF. In DNA form, the CDR3 reads TGCGCCAGCAGTCCGGGGGACTCAGAGTACTTC.

The chain has TRBV6-5 and TRBJ1-1; D is possibly TRBD1 (6 bases). V was shortened by 5 bases and J by 0 bases, with 13 bases between the two germline ends. The CDR3 length is 15 residues. Germline-derived CDR1 and CDR2 are MNHEY and SVGAGI. The CDR3 loop reads CASSPRAGVNTEAFF. CDR3 coding DNA: TGTGCCAGCAGTCCGCGGGCAGGGGTGAACACTGAAGCTTTCTTT.

The J gene is TRBJ2-7, the V gene TRBV29-1; 11 bases match TRBD2. Germline CDR1 SQVTM, CDR2 ANQGSEA. This CDR3 is built from 14 residues. V trimming: 4 bases; J trimming: 2 bases; junction bases outside the gene matches: 4. In nucleotides, the CDR3 is TGCAGCGTTGCCGGACTAGCGGGCCCCTACGAGCAGTACTTC. It yields the protein CSVAGLAGPYEQYF.

The chain combines TRBV2 with TRBJ2-3; no clear D. The CDR3 is 14 amino acids. V was clipped by 7 bases and J by 1 base, with 12 bases between them. Germline CDR1 is SNHLY and CDR2 is FYNNEI. The CDR3: CASTRITRTDTQYF. For the CDR3, the DNA is TGTGCCAGCACCAGAATAACTCGCACAGATACGCAGTATTTT.